These 5 T cell receptor beta chains came from one sample sequenced in a study of tumor and adjacent non-tumor tissue in lung cancer. This sample's RNA came from whole unsorted tissue. TCRbeta libraries were built with three rounds of nested PCR, modified from ARM-PCR. MiXCR, run by TCRdb on the multiplex PCR reads, gives a single entry per CDR3 protein. The sample carries some 120,000 distinct CDR3 sequences, 66% recorded once. Source material: lung tumor tissue. These receptors were taken from a man aged 25-40 years with non-small cell lung cancer.

Points on this clonotype: The CDR3 ends on some other residue instead of the conserved phenylalanine or tryptophan, so this is likely a read error. The chain has TRBV4-1 and TRBJ1-5; a weak D match, TRBD1 (6 bases). The CDR3 length is 15 residues. Germline CDR1 and CDR2: MGHRA and YSYEKL. CDR3 amino acids: CANSQEGEGSQPQHY. In DNA form, the CDR3 reads TGCGCCAACAGCCAAGAGGGGGAAGGGAGTCAGCCCCAGCATTAT.

About this clonotype itself: Its ends do not fully match the called genes, so a read error is possible. The chain couples TRBV4-2 to TRBJ1-6, with no clear D. Germline lookup yields CDR1 LGHNA and CDR2 YNFKEQ. The CDR3 loop spans 16 amino acids. The CDR3 region is CTSSQVNRGNNSPLHF. The CDR3 DNA is TGTACCAGCAGCCAAGTCAACAGAGGGAATAATTCACCCCTCCACTTT.

The rearrangement uses TRBV4-1 and TRBJ2-3; 10 bases match TRBD2. The CDR3 is 19 residues long. Germline CDR1 MGHRA, CDR2 YSYEKL. The trim removed 4 bases at V and 1 base at J, leaving 14 bases unmatched. CDR3 region: CASSLQGNSGGLGTDTQYF. CDR3 coding DNA: TGCGCCAGCAGCCTACAGGGTAATAGCGGGGGGCTCGGCACAGATACGCAGTATTTT.

This clonotype occurred a few times. CDR3 coding DNA: TGTGCCTGCGAAGGGGAGTCCTTAGTCTACTATGGCTACACCTTC. This gives the protein CACEGESLVYYGYTF. The chain combines TRBV6-1 with TRBJ1-2, with a tentative D call TRBD1 (5 bases). Looked up from germline, CDR1 is MNHNS and CDR2 is SASEGT. The CDR3 extends over 15 amino acids. Between the trimmed V and J ends, which lost 11 bases and 3 bases, there was a span of 22 bases.

The rearrangement links TRBV11-3 to TRBJ1-4; the D gene is possibly TRBD1 (5 bases). The CDR3 extends over 14 amino acids. Germline V gene data show CDR1 as SGHNT and CDR2 as YENEEA. V was shortened by 4 bases and J by 7 bases, with 13 bases between the two germline ends. The CDR3 sequence is CASSSRRGGEKLFF. CDR3 bases: TGTGCCAGCAGCTCCCGACGCGGGGGTGAAAAACTGTTTTTT.